The 19 T cell receptor beta chains reported below all come from one sample, sequenced in a study of PD-1 blockade in classical Hodgkin lymphoma (dated by TCRdb to 2020 to 2022). In light of the paper, this sample's time point label describes: cycle 4 day 1 (C4D1), after about 6 weeks of nivolumab. Every trial patient had relapsed following autologous stem cell transplantation, and prior brentuximab vedotin exposure was what differed among cohorts A, B and C. The library was generated by the immunoSEQ multiplex PCR assay. As stored in TCRdb, this immuneACCESS dataset retains in-frame rearrangements with V and J assigned. A fraction of the clones does not appear; measured against another copy, unresolved V genes explain less than half of the discrepancy, and the remainder lacks a known reason. Recorded for this sample are 90,000 to 140,000 clones; roughly 87% of them occurred a single time. In total, the top ten clones hold 19% of the sample.

The specimen was peripheral blood mononuclear cells (PBMCs), collected before the fourth cycle of nivolumab. The source is a human donor with classical Hodgkin lymphoma.

In the case of this clone: An end of the junction differs from the germline gene, which may be a read error. The genes are TRBV29-1 and TRBJ1-3; D possibly corresponds to TRBD1 (5 bases). The CDR3 consists of 14 residues. CDR1 and CDR2 (germline): SQVTM, ANQGSEA. CDR3 bases: TGCAGCGTCGAAGGACAACACTCTGGAAACACCATATATTTT. It specifies CSVEGQHSGNTIYF.

This chain joins TRBV6-5 and TRBJ2-5; D ambiguous. Germline V gene sequence: CDR1 MNHEY, CDR2 SVGAGI. Trimming removed 6 bases from V and 5 bases from J, with 13 bases in between. CDR3 size: 13 residues. The chain's CDR3 is CASSRDLGETQYF. CDR3 coding DNA: TGTGCCAGCAGCCGTGATCTGGGGGAGACCCAGTACTTC.

The V call is TRBV27, the J call TRBJ2-1; possibly TRBD1 or TRBD2 for D (5 bases each). The germline CDR1 and CDR2 sequences are MNHEY and SMNVEV (reference sequence). The CDR3 sequence is 14 residues long. V was pared by 4 bases and J by 5 bases, with 12 bases between. CDR3 sequence reads: CASSSPGPNNEQFF. Here the CDR3 DNA reads TGTGCCAGCAGTTCACCGGGACCCAACAATGAGCAGTTCTTC.

The table lists this clone with many counts. The chain couples TRBV29-1 to TRBJ1-5; 10 bases agree with TRBD1. J lost 4 bases, V lost 6 bases, and 9 bases had no gene match. The germline gives CDR1 SQVTM, CDR2 ANQGSEA. This CDR3 has 15 residues. DNA for the CDR3: TGCAGCGTAGGAGGGACAGGGGATCGTAATCAGCCCCAGCATTTT. Translated: CSVGGTGDRNQPQHF.

This chain links TRBV7-6 with TRBJ2-2, with D possibly matching TRBD1 (5 bases). The germline V and J ends were trimmed by 1 base and 11 bases, with 11 bases remaining between them. There are 13 residues in the CDR3. Germline lookup yields CDR1 SGHVS and CDR2 FNYEAQ. This chain's CDR3 is CASSLGSGAELFF. CDR3 in DNA: TGTGCCAGCAGCTTAGGTTCTGGGGCTGAGCTGTTTTTT.

The chain carries TRBV25-1 and TRBJ2-3; perhaps TRBD1 as D (5 bases). V lost 4 bases to trimming and J lost 2 bases, with 16 bases between them. The CDR3 consists of 16 residues. The germline CDR1 and CDR2 sequences are MGHDK and SYGVNS. For the CDR3, the DNA is TGTGCCAGCAGTGGATCCGACAGATGGGCCACAGATACGCAGTATTTT. Protein sequence: CASSGSDRWATDTQYF.

This clone was observed once. The V call is TRBV10-3, the J call TRBJ2-7, with TRBD2 as a possible D gene (6 bases). With 10 bases removed from V and 7 bases from J, the gap between germline ends came to 14 bases. The CDR3 sequence is 11 residues long. In germline, CDR1 is ENHRY, CDR2 SYGVKD. The CDR3 DNA sequence: TGTGCCACCTCACTAGCACGGGAGCAGTACTTC. It translates to CATSLAREQYF.

J is TRBJ2-1 and V is TRBV10-3; D not resolved. CDR3 length equals 12 residues. The V end was cut by 3 bases, the J end by 8 bases, with 8 bases between. Looked up from germline, CDR1 is ENHRY and CDR2 is SYGVKD. In DNA, the CDR3 is TGTGCCATCAGTGATTCCCCCCATGAGCAGTTCTTC. Translation: CAISDSPHEQFF.

This clone was observed once. V is TRBV19 and J is TRBJ2-7, with TRBD2 identical over 11 bases. Germline V gene sequence: CDR1 LNHDA, CDR2 SQIVND (reference sequence). CDR3 length: 15 amino acids. J was trimmed by 7 bases and V by 3 bases; bases with no gene match: 8. The CDR3 spells CASSMGLADSGEQYF. DNA of the CDR3: TGTGCCAGTAGTATGGGACTAGCGGACTCGGGAGAGCAGTACTTC.

The chain combines TRBV28 with TRBJ2-7; a possible D gene is TRBD2 (5 bases). The CDR3 spans 11 residues. V was trimmed by 5 bases and J by 7 bases, leaving 9 bases between them. Germline assignment: CDR1 MDHEN and CDR2 SYDVKM. CDR3 in amino acids: CASSERGEQYF. In DNA form, the CDR3 reads TGTGCCAGCAGTGAACGGGGAGAGCAGTACTTC.

The gene calls are TRBV5-4 and TRBJ1-2; D ambiguous. The CDR3 contains 16 residues. Trimming left V 2 bases short and J 1 base short, with 15 bases between. Per germline, CDR1 SGHNT and CDR2 YYREEE (reference sequence). DNA of the CDR3: TGTGCCAGCAGCTTCGGGCGAACGACTATTAACTATGGCTACACCTTC. It yields the protein CASSFGRTTINYGYTF.

This sequence joins TRBV7-9 and TRBJ2-7, with a possible D match to TRBD1 (6 bases). CDR1 and CDR2 (germline): SEHNR, FQNEAQ (reference sequence). The V end was cut by 3 bases, the J end by 6 bases, with 15 bases between. CDR3 length: 14 residues. Here the CDR3 reads CASSFDNRVSEQYF. The CDR3 nucleotides are TGTGCCAGCAGCTTTGATAACAGGGTGTCCGAGCAGTACTTC.

The V and J genes are TRBV4-2 and TRBJ2-7; 9 positions agree with TRBD1. Per the germline V gene, CDR1 is LGHNA and CDR2 is YNFKEQ. After removal of 2 bases from V and 2 bases from J, the junction contained 7 bases not matched to a gene. The CDR3 extends over 16 amino acids. The CDR3 spells CASSQNGTGLTYEQYF. The CDR3 region has the DNA TGTGCCAGCAGCCAAAACGGGACAGGGTTGACCTACGAGCAGTACTTC.

The chain uses TRBV27 and TRBJ1-1; TRBD1 matches 12 bases. The CDR3 runs to 13 residues. Germline V gene sequence: CDR1 MNHEY, CDR2 SMNVEV (reference sequence). Trimming at V came to 6 bases and at J to 8 bases, leaving 4 bases not matched to a gene. CDR3 amino acids: CASSWDRGREAFF. CDR3 sequence (DNA): TGTGCCAGCAGCTGGGACAGGGGGCGAGAAGCTTTCTTT.

The rearrangement uses TRBV2 and TRBJ2-2, with D tentatively TRBD2 (6 bases). Germline V CDR1 and CDR2: SNHLY, FYNNEI. The CDR3 has 14 residues. The V end lost 4 bases, the J end lost 7 bases, and 13 bases lay between the germline ends. CDR3 region: CASSARDMGGELFF. CDR3 in DNA: TGTGCCAGCAGTGCGCGGGATATGGGCGGGGAGCTGTTTTTT.

The chain is built from TRBV6-1 and TRBJ1-1; weak D call: TRBD1 (6 bases). Germline V CDR1 and CDR2: MNHNS, SASEGT. Trimming took off 5 bases at V and 1 base at J, with 8 bases between the two ends. The CDR3 totals 13 residues. For the CDR3, the DNA is TGTGCCAGCAGTCCGGGACAGAACACTGAAGCTTTCTTT. This codes for CASSPGQNTEAFF.

The J gene is TRBJ1-1, the V gene TRBV28; 8 nucleotides agree with TRBD1. The length of the CDR3 is 17 residues. Germline V gene sequence: CDR1 MDHEN, CDR2 SYDVKM. The V segment lost 1 base and the J segment 2 bases; nucleotides outside the gene matches: 9. The chain's CDR3 is CASSLSGRGRGNTEAFF. The CDR3, as DNA: TGTGCCAGCAGTTTATCTGGCAGGGGGCGGGGAAACACTGAAGCTTTCTTT.

This chain joins TRBV29-1 and TRBJ2-5; possible D gene TRBD1, 5 bases. V dropped 7 bases and J dropped 5 bases, with 11 bases sitting between them. Germline loops: CDR1 SQVTM, CDR2 ANQGSEA. This CDR3 region has 11 residues. CDR3 nucleotide sequence: TGCAGCGCGCCAGGGTGGGAGACCCAGTACTTC. This codes for CSAPGWETQYF.

The chain employs TRBV6-1 and TRBJ2-5; D assignment may be TRBD1 or TRBD2 (5 bases each). Trimming left V 2 bases short and J 5 bases short, with 15 bases between. Germline V gives CDR1 MNHNS, CDR2 SASEGT. This CDR3 comprises 15 residues. Here the CDR3 DNA reads TGTGCCAGCAGTGAAAGTGGGACGTCTGTTGAGACCCAGTACTTC. Protein: CASSESGTSVETQYF.